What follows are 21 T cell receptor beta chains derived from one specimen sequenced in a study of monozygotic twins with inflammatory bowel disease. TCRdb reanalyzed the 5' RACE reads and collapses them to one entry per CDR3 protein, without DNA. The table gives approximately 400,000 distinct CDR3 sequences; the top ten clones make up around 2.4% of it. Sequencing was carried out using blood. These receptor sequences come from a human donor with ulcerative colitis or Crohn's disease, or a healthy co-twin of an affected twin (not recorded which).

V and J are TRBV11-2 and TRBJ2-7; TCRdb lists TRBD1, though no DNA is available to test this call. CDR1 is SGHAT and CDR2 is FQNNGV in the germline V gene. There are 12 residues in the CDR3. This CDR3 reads CASSARGYEQYF. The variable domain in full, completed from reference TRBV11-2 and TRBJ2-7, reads EAGVAQSPRYKIIEKRQSVAFWCNPISGHATLYWYQQILGQGPKLLIQFQNNGVVDDSQLPKDRFSAERLKGVDSTLKIQPAKLEDSAVYLCASSARGYEQYFGPGTRLTVT.

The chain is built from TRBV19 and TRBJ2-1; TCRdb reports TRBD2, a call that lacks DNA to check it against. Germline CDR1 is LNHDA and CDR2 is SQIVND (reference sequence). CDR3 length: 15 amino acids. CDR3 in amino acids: CASSIGLAAGNEQFF.

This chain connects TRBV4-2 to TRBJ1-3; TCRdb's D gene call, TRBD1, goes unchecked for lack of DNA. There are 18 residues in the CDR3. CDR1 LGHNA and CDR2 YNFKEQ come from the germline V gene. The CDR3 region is CASSRRLETETSWNTIYF.

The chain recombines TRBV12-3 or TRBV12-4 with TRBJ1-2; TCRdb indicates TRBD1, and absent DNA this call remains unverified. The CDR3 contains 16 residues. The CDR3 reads CARSLKTGGPYYGYTF.

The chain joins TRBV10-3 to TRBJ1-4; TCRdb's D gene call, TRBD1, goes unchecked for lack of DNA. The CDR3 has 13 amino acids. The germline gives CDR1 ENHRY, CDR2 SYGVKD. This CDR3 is CATTGGQNEKLFF.

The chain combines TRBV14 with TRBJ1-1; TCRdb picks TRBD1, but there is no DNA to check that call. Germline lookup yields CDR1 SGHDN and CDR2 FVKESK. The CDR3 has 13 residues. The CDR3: CASSPTGRTEAFF. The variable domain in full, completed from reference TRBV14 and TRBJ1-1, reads EAGVTQFPSHSVIEKGQTVTLRCDPISGHDNLYWYRRVMGKEIKFLLHFVKESKQDESGMPNNRFLAERTGGTYSTLKVQPAELEDSGVYFCASSPTGRTEAFFGQGTRLTVV.

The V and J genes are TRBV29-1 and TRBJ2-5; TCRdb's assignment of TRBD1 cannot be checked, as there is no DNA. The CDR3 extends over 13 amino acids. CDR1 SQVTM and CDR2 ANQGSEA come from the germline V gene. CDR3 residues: CSGRDTPQETQYF.

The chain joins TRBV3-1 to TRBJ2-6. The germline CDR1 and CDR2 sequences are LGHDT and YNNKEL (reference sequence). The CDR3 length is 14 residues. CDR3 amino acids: CASSQQNRANVLTF.

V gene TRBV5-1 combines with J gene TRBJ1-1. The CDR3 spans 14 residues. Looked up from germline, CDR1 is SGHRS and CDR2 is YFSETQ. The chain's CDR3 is CASREGPQVTEAFF.

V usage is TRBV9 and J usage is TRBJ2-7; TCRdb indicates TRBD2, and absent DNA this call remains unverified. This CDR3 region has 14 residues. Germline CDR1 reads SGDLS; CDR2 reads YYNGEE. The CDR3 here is CASSVSGGNYEQYF.

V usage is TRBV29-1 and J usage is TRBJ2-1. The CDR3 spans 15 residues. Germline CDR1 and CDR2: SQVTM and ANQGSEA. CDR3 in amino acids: CSVVSRLSSYNEQFF.

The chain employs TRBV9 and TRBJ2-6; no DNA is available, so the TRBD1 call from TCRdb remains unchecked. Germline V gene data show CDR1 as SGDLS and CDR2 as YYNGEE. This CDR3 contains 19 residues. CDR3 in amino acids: CASSDAKARGLSGANVLTF.

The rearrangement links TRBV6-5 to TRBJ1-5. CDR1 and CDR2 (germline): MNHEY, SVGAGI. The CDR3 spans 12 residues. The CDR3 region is CASSTKNQPQHF.

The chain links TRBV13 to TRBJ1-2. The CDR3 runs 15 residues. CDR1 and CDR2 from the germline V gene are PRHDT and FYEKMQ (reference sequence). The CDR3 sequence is CASSLGRWGQNGYTF.

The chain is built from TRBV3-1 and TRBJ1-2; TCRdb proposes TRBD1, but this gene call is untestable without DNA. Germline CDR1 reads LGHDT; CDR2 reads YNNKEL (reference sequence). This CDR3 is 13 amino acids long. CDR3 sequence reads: CASKSKGGYGYTF.

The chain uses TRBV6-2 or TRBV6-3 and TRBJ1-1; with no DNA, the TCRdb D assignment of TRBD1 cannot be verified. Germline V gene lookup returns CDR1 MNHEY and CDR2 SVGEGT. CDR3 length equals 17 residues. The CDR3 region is CASSYSPGTGGGTEAFF.

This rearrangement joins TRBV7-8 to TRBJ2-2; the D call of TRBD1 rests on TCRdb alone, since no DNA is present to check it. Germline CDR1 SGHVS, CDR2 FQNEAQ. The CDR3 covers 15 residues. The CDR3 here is CAITFRGRGTGELFF.

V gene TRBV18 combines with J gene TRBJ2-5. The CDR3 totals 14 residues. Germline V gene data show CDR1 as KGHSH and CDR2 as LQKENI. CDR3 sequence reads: CASSRTGLQETQYF.

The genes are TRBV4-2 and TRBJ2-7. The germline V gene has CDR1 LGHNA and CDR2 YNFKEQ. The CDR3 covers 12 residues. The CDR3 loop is CASSPARNEQYF.

This chain's CDR3 is CASSQVRVYSTDTQYF. The chain uses TRBV4-2 and TRBJ2-3; TCRdb proposes TRBD1, but this gene call is untestable without DNA. This CDR3 has 16 amino acids. Germline-derived CDR1 and CDR2 are LGHNA and YNFKEQ.

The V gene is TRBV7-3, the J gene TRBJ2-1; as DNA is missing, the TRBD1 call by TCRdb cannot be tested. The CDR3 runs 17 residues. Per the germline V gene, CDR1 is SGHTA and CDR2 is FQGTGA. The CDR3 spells CASSLTMPGSGLNEQFF.